The T cell receptor (beta chain) under discussion was sequenced for a study of blood T cell repertoires in COVID-19. For the study at large: For recovered donors of Cohort 3, there were two negative PCRs, clearance, or symptom resolution. PBMCs, B-cell-depleted T cells, or T cells were the source of the cDNA or gDNA that made up the material.

Deletions cut 5 bases from V and 0 bases from J, with 13 bases between. Germline V gene lookup returns CDR1 LNHDA and CDR2 SQIVND (reference sequence). This CDR3 has 16 residues. In the original workflow: Estimation of nucleated cell counts relied on the amplification of reference gene primers. TCRdb keeps only in-frame clones here, not all; method: immunoSEQ multiplex PCR. V and J calls plus clone size are reproduced from that table; the DNA served to infer D and trimming. The table shows some 330,000 clones, with around 87% occurring only once. Residents of 24 US areas, aged roughly 18 to 89 years, made up the participants.

V gene TRBV19 combines with J gene TRBJ1-4, with TRBD1 as a possible D gene (5 bases). This receptor was identified in a man aged 35 to 55 in a cohort exposed to, infected with or recovered from COVID-19 (not recorded which). The sequencing sample was made of PBMCs or T cells enriched from blood (not recorded which). In nucleotides, the CDR3 is TGTGCCAGTAGTTCCGAATACAGGACAACTAATGAAAAACTGTTTTTT. As protein: CASSSEYRTTNEKLFF.